This T cell receptor beta chain stems from a study of cytomegalovirus exposure and HLA in healthy donors. Overall study context: Later analysis reported that the approximately 130 validation repertoires shared the platform of the approximately 690 first-cohort repertoires.

Method: immunoSEQ multiplex PCR; TCRdb's copy keeps in-frame clones and lacks some. Of about 240,000 clones detected, 85% to 90% appear once; the ten largest clones hold 2.6%. This CDR3 is built from 11 residues. V gave up 5 bases and J gave up 8 bases, with 10 bases separating them. Germline lookup yields CDR1 SQVTM and CDR2 ANQGSEA. The clonotype was recovered from a man aged 18 to 29 in good health and CMV-seronegative. The sample taken for sequencing was PBMCs. The V and J genes are TRBV29-1 and TRBJ2-1; D unclear. In DNA form, the CDR3 reads TGCAGCGTTAGCTGGTCGGATGAGCAGTTCTTC. Its protein product is CSVSWSDEQFF.